This entry describes one T cell receptor (beta chain). The antigen this receptor binds is unknown. Because the CDR3 is missing its conserved closing phenylalanine or tryptophan, this is likely a read error. A constant-region primer and ProtoScript II reverse transcriptase were used to reverse-transcribe TCRbeta-specific cDNA from 500 ng total RNA. The TCRbeta libraries were prepared through three rounds of nested multiplex PCR following a slightly modified ARM-PCR procedure. Each of the first two PCR rounds ran for approximately 10 cycles using multiplex TRBV1-TRBV30 forward primers together with a Cbeta reverse primer. A final 25-cycle PCR with Deep VentR polymerase added sample barcodes and Illumina adapters. Before sequencing, amplicons of 200-500 bp were gel-purified using a QIAquick gel extraction kit. An Illumina HiSeq 2500 was used to sequence the TCRbeta amplicons with 250-bp paired-end reads. The source study handled its data this way. Trimmomatic v0.33 was used to quality-trim the reads, and FLASH v1.2.11 was used to merge paired reads so that full CDR3 sequences could be recovered. V, D and J germline segments were assigned to the rearranged TCRbeta sequences using MiGEC v1.2.1b. Clonotype statistics and Shannon-Wiener diversity indices were calculated with VDJtools v1.0.0. To cut down on sampling bias, every analysis after diversity analysis relied on just the 250 most abundant clonotypes from each sample. The public reads were reanalyzed by TCRdb: fastp trimming at Q25, MiXCR alignment, in-frame beta chains only. Entries that share a CDR3 protein sequence are merged under the most common genes and DNA. The V and J calls were determined by TCRdb, not by the authors. This sample comprises more than 50,000 distinct CDR3 sequences, over 65% of them detected only once. The ten most abundant clones make up around 23% of the sample.

These data originate in a study of tumor-infiltrating lymphocytes in primary liver carcinoma listed by TCRdb under 2017. Study-wide context: The five patients, three men and two women aged 30 to 69 years, had hepatocellular carcinoma (four) or combined HCC and intrahepatic cholangiocarcinoma (one). For each liver tumor, the study sampled five regions along with adjacent normal tissue and blood, and applied TCRbeta repertoire sequencing, expression microarrays and whole-exome sequencing. Repertoires from technical replicates were highly reproducible, with mean shared-clone rates near 0.89 and correlation coefficients above 0.98. Samples yielded roughly 3.5 to 8 million productive TCRbeta reads; read depth did not differ significantly between tissue types. A total of 35 or so specimens from 5 patients went through TCRbeta repertoire sequencing, namely 25 tumor regions, 5 adjacent noncancerous liver tissues and 5 peripheral blood samples. The tumors of the five patients were staged as T1-T3 N0M0, with maximum diameters ranging from roughly 4.2 to 11 cm. The 25 to 30 tumor region samples were profiled with Agilent mRNA microarrays so that TCRbeta repertoire diversity could be related to the local molecular phenotype. Study-wide conclusions, independent of this receptor: Just about 8-25% of top clones turned up in all five regions of a tumor, which suggests spatial heterogeneity among tumor-infiltrating T cells. Repertoire overlap was found to be higher between tumor regions (mean approximately 35%) than between tumor-adjacent (about 17%) or tumor-blood (about 15%) pairs, consistent with antigen-driven expansion. Since the samples were bulk and unsorted, there was no way to compare CD4+ and CD8+ T cell repertoires. The study included only a handful of patients, and the authors note findings should be validated in a larger study. The top 250 clones made up a significantly larger repertoire fraction in tumors than in blood (p = 0.039). Only the TCR beta chain was sequenced, so true repertoire diversity is likely underestimated because unpaired alpha chains were not captured.

The junction shows trimming of 5 bases on V and 4 bases on J, plus 18 bases between the germline ends. The CDR3 length equals 16 residues, ends included. Only CDR3 DNA remains: 48 bases, in frame from the first base. Total RNA and DNA were co-extracted without cell sorting from around 20-30 mg of bulk tissue using the AllPrep DNA/RNA mini kit. Surgical resection was performed in China between 2015 and early 2016 on about 5 patients with histopathologically diagnosed primary liver carcinoma. At the time of sampling, the patients were treatment-naive and had chronic HBV infection. Five spatially separated regions were sampled per tumor: superior, inferior, left-lateral and right-lateral poles, plus the tumor centre. According to histology, viable tumor cells made up more than 75% of every tumor sample. Each fresh piece of tumor and adjacent tissue was cut in two, with one half stored in RNAlater at -80 degrees C and the other half sent for histology.

The V and J genes are TRBV12-3 or TRBV12-4 and TRBJ2-1; the D segment might be TRBD1 or TRBD2, since each matches 6 bases. This receptor was taken from a man aged 35 to 55 with primary liver carcinoma and hepatitis B virus infection. The sequenced sample was liver tumor tissue from sampling region 2. The cell subset or site label of this sample denotes: tumor region T2, inferior pole. The DNA is as follows: TGTGCCAGCAGTGTCCTCGGGGGCGGAAGTTACAATGAGCAGTTCCTC. This translates into CASSVLGGGSYNEQFL.